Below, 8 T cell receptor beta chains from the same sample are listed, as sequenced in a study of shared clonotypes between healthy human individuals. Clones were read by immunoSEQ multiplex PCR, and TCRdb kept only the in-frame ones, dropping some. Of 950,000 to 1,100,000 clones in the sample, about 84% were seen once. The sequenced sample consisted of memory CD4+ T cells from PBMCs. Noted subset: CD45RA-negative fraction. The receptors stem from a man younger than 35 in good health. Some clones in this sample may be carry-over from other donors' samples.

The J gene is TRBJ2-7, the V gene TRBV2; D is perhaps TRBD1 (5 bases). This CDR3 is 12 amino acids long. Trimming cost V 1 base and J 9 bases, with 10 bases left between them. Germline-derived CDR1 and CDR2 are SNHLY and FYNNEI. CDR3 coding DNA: TGTGCCAGCAGTGAAGTACAGGCCGGGCAGTACTTC. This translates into CASSEVQAGQYF. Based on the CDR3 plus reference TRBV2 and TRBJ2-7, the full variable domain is EPEVTQTPSHQVTQMGQEVILRCVPISNHLYFYWYRQILGQKVEFLVSFYNNEISEKSEIFDDQFSVERPDGSNFTLKIRSTKLEDSAMYFCASSEVQAGQYFGPGTRLTVT.

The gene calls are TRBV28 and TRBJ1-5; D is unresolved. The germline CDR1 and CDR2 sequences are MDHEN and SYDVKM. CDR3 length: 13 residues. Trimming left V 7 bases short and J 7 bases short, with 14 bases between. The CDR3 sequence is CASIAGVRQPQHF. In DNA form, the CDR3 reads TGTGCCAGCATCGCAGGAGTTCGGCAGCCCCAGCATTTT.

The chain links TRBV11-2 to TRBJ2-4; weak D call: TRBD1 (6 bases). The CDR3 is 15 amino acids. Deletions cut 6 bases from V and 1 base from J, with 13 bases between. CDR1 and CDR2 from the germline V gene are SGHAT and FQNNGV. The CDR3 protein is CASRHYQGAKNIQYF. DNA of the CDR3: TGTGCCAGCAGACACTACCAGGGGGCCAAAAACATTCAGTACTTC. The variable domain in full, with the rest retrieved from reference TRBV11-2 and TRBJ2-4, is EAGVAQSPRYKIIEKRQSVAFWCNPISGHATLYWYQQILGQGPKLLIQFQNNGVVDDSQLPKDRFSAERLKGVDSTLKIQPAKLEDSAVYLCASRHYQGAKNIQYFGAGTRLSVL.

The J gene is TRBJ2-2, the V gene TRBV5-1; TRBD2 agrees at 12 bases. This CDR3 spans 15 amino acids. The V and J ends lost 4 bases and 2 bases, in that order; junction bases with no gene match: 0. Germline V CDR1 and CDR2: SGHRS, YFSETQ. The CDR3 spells CASSGLAGNTGELFF. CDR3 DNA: TGCGCCAGCAGCGGACTAGCGGGAAACACCGGGGAGCTGTTTTTT.

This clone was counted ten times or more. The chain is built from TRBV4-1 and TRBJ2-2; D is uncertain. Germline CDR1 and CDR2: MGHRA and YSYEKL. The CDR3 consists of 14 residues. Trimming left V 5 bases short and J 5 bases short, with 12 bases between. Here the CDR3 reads CASSSPMGTGELFF. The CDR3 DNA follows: TGCGCCAGCAGCTCCCCAATGGGGACCGGGGAGCTGTTTTTT.

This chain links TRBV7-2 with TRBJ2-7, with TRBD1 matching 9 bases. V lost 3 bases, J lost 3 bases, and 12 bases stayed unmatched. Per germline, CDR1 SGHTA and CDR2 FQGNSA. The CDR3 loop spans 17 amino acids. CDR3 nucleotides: TGTGCCAGCAGCTTCCGCAGGGGGGGACAGGGACTCTACGAGCAGTACTTC. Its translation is CASSFRRGGQGLYEQYF.

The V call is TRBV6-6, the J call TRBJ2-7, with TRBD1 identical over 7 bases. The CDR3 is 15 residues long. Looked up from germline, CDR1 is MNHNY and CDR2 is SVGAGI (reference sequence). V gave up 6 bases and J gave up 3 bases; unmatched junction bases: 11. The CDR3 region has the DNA TGTGCCAGCAGCCGAGACGACAGGGCCTACTACGAGCAGTACTTC. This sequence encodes CASSRDDRAYYEQYF.

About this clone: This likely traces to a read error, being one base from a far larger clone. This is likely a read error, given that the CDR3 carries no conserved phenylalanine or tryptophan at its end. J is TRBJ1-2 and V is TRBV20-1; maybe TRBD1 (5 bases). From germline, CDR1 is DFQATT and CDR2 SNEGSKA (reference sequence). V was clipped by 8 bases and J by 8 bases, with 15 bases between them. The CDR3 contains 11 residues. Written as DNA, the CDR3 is TGCAGTACAAGGGAGCGGGGGGGCTACACCCTC. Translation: CSTRERGGYTL.